This is a list of T cell receptor beta chains from one sample in a study of cytomegalovirus exposure and HLA in healthy donors. Sequenced by immunoSEQ multiplex PCR; TCRdb stores in-frame clones only, minus some. The data hold some 160,000 clones, with approximately 80% observed a single time. Sequencing was carried out using PBMCs. The receptors were gathered from a woman aged 25 to 39 in good health and CMV-seronegative. Each CDR3 is given with its conserved first and last residue. D genes are given only for firm matches. Only part of the rows carry a size: once, few, many, or a class if the clone is expanded.

>-|-|TRBJ1-5|TRBV5-1
CASSSPGQQNQPQHF
TGCGCCAGCAGCTCTCCGGGACAACAAAACCAGCCCCAGCATTTT
>TRBD1|-|TRBJ1-5|TRBV2
CASSPGQGNQPQHF
TGTGCCAGTAGCCCGGGACAGGGCAATCAGCCCCAGCATTTT
>TRBD1|-|TRBJ1-4|TRBV5-6
CASSLGQWDEKLFF
TGTGCCAGCAGCCTGGGACAGTGGGATGAAAAACTGTTTTTT
>-|-|TRBJ2-7|TRBV7-2
CASSLAGSLSYEQYF
TGTGCCAGCAGCTTAGCGGGCAGCCTCTCCTACGAGCAGTACTTC
>TRBD1|-|TRBJ2-3|TRBV6-1
CASRSGTESTDTQYF
TGTGCCAGCAGATCCGGGACAGAAAGCACAGATACGCAGTATTTT
>-|-|TRBJ2-2|TRBV9
CASSVGLTGNTGELFF
TGTGCCAGCAGCGTAGGACTGACAGGGAACACCGGGGAGCTGTTTTTT
>TRBD1|-|TRBJ1-2|TRBV9
CASSVRDRDSGYTF
TGTGCCAGCAGCGTTCGTGACAGGGACTCTGGCTACACCTTC
>-|-|TRBJ2-5|TRBV19
CASSTGWYTEETQYF
TGTGCCAGTAGTACGGGGTGGTATACGGAAGAGACCCAGTACTTC
>TRBD1|once|TRBJ1-4|TRBV7-8
CASSRTGYEKLFF
TGTGCCAGCAGTAGGACAGGTTATGAAAAACTGTTTTTT
>TRBD1|-|TRBJ2-7|TRBV7-6
CASSRTRDSYYEQYF
TGTGCCAGCAGCCGGACACGGGACAGTTACTACGAGCAGTACTTC
>TRBD1|-|TRBJ1-5|TRBV27
CASRTGGGSNQPQHF
TGTGCCAGCAGGACAGGGGGCGGTAGCAATCAGCCCCAGCATTTT
>TRBD2|-|TRBJ2-1|TRBV4-1
CASSQGAGVGYNEQFF
TGCGCCAGCAGCCAAGGAGCGGGAGTGGGGTACAATGAGCAGTTCTTC
>-|-|TRBJ2-7|TRBV7-2
CASSNRFREQYF
TGTGCCAGCAGCAACAGGTTTAGGGAGCAGTACTTC
>TRBD1|once|TRBJ1-2|TRBV18
CASSPREQGTYGYTF
TGTGCCAGCTCACCACGAGAACAGGGGACCTATGGCTACACCTTC
>-|-|TRBJ1-4|TRBV6-5
CASSYSTGTPNEKLFF
TGTGCCAGCAGTTACTCAACAGGCACACCTAATGAAAAACTGTTTTTT
>-|-|TRBJ1-1|TRBV2
CASSERSWNRAGEAFF
TGTGCCAGCAGTGAACGCTCGTGGAACAGGGCGGGTGAAGCTTTCTTT
>-|-|TRBJ2-1|TRBV28
CASSSSAWGRIDEQFF
TGTGCCAGCAGTTCAAGCGCTTGGGGGAGGATCGATGAGCAGTTCTTC
>TRBD1|few|TRBJ2-2|TRBV13
CASSLGQGAGELFF
TGTGCCAGCAGCTTAGGACAGGGGGCCGGGGAGCTGTTTTTT
>-|-|TRBJ1-2|TRBV28
CATRPGSGEGYYGYTF
TGTGCCACACGTCCGGGGAGTGGTGAAGGCTACTATGGCTACACCTTC
>TRBD1|-|TRBJ1-4|TRBV12-5
CASGLVLGQGAEKLFF
TGTGCTAGTGGTTTGGTACTAGGGCAGGGGGCGGAAAAACTGTTTTTT
>TRBD1|-|TRBJ1-1|TRBV18
CASSPGQGRGAFF
TGTGCCAGCTCACCGGGACAGGGACGGGGAGCTTTCTTT
>-|-|TRBJ1-3|TRBV6-1
CASSEAQGRGSGNTIYF
TGTGCCAGCAGTGAAGCGCAGGGTAGGGGCTCTGGAAACACCATATATTTT
>-|-|TRBJ1-2|TRBV7-8
CASSLVQGSAYGYTF
TGTGCCAGCAGCTTAGTACAGGGTTCGGCCTATGGCTACACCTTC
>-|-|TRBJ2-4|TRBV27
CASSLATGAKNIQYF
TGTGCCAGCAGTTTAGCCACAGGGGCCAAAAACATTCAGTACTTC
>TRBD2|-|TRBJ2-3|TRBV18
CASSSSGSDTDTQYF
TGTGCCAGCTCATCTAGCGGGAGCGACACAGATACGCAGTATTTT
>-|-|TRBJ1-5|TRBV18
CASSPSGGGQPQHF
TGTGCCAGCTCACCGTCGGGGGGCGGTCAGCCCCAGCATTTT
>TRBD1|-|TRBJ1-2|TRBV2
CASRPTGMGDGYTF
TGTGCCAGCAGGCCGACAGGGATGGGTGATGGCTACACCTTC
>-|-|TRBJ2-7|TRBV11-2
CASSLGQVGSYEQYF
TGTGCCAGCAGCTTAGGCCAGGTTGGCTCCTACGAGCAGTACTTC
>TRBD1|once|TRBJ2-7|TRBV6-1
CASSEQDRVPYEQYF
TGTGCCAGCAGTGAACAAGACAGGGTCCCCTACGAGCAGTACTTC
>-|once|TRBJ2-1|TRBV28
CASSLSYGGSNEQFF
TGTGCCAGCAGCTTGTCGTACGGCGGTAGCAATGAGCAGTTCTTC
>-|once|TRBJ1-5|TRBV16
CASSQSLGGNQPQHF
TGTGCCAGCAGCCAATCTCTAGGGGGCAATCAGCCCCAGCATTTT
>TRBD2|-|TRBJ2-1|TRBV7-6
CASSLGGGAGGSYNEQFF
TGTGCCAGCAGCTTAGGAGGGGGCGCGGGGGGGTCCTACAATGAGCAGTTCTTC
>-|-|TRBJ2-3|TRBV6-5
CASRPGWSDTQYF
TGTGCCAGCAGGCCAGGGTGGTCAGATACGCAGTATTTT
>-|-|TRBJ1-5|TRBV19
CASSIDREGQPQHF
TGTGCCAGTAGTATAGATCGGGAGGGTCAGCCCCAGCATTTT
>TRBD2|-|TRBJ2-1|TRBV7-9
CASSELAGGADEQFF
TGTGCCAGCAGCGAACTGGCGGGAGGAGCAGATGAGCAGTTCTTC
>TRBD1|-|TRBJ1-3|TRBV28
CASSRTGGLDGNTIYF
TGTGCCAGCAGTCGGACAGGGGGCTTGGATGGAAACACCATATATTTT
>TRBD1|-|TRBJ1-4|TRBV5-1
CASSLVGTGDEKLFF
TGCGCCAGCAGCTTGGTCGGGACAGGGGATGAAAAACTGTTTTTT
>TRBD1|-|TRBJ1-3|TRBV5-6
CASSGGTVDIYF
TGTGCCAGCAGCGGTGGGACAGTAGATATATATTTT
>-|-|TRBJ1-2|TRBV28
CASIPFQGRNNYGYTF
TGTGCCAGCATCCCGTTCCAGGGAAGGAATAACTATGGCTACACCTTC
>TRBD2|few|TRBJ2-1|TRBV4-1
CASSQIRTSGSGYNEQFF
TGCGCCAGCAGCCAAATCCGAACTAGCGGGAGCGGCTACAATGAGCAGTTCTTC
>-|-|TRBJ1-1|TRBV14
CASSHNGGSEGTEAFF
TGTGCCAGCAGCCATAATGGGGGGAGCGAGGGCACTGAAGCTTTCTTT
>-|-|TRBJ2-5|TRBV7-2
CANSPEGQQQETQYF
TGTGCCAACAGCCCCGAAGGACAGCAACAAGAGACCCAGTACTTC
>TRBD1|-|TRBJ1-1|TRBV7-8
CASSWWTGTGGTEAFF
TGTGCCAGCAGCTGGTGGACCGGGACAGGGGGCACTGAAGCTTTCTTT
>TRBD1|once|TRBJ2-1|TRBV7-6
CASSSFKGQAYNEQFF
TGTGCCAGCAGCTCCTTTAAAGGACAGGCCTACAATGAGCAGTTCTTC
>-|few|TRBJ2-1|TRBV29-1
CSVGRAAGNEQFF
TGCAGTGTGGGGAGAGCGGCGGGCAATGAGCAGTTCTTC
>-|-|TRBJ1-4|TRBV5-1
CASSLQPGQVDEKLFF
TGCGCCAGCAGCTTGCAACCGGGACAAGTGGATGAAAAACTGTTTTTT
>-|-|TRBJ2-7|TRBV2
CASSALTARAYEQYF
TGTGCCAGCAGTGCTTTAACAGCCAGAGCCTACGAGCAGTACTTC
>-|once|TRBJ2-2|TRBV4-1
CASSQGGGAIGELFF
TGCGCCAGCAGCCAAGGGGGTGGGGCTATCGGGGAGCTGTTTTTT
>-|-|TRBJ1-2|TRBV11-2
CASSLNHNIGGYTF
TGTGCCAGCAGCTTAAATCACAACATTGGCGGCTACACCTTC
>-|-|TRBJ2-5|TRBV5-4
CASSLGAGSGETQYF
TGTGCCAGCAGCTTGGGGGCAGGGTCAGGGGAGACCCAGTACTTC
>TRBD1|-|TRBJ1-2|TRBV6-5
CASSIRDSRYGYTF
TGTGCCAGCAGCATCAGGGACAGCCGATATGGCTACACCTTC
>TRBD1|-|TRBJ1-5|TRBV9
CASSAGTGQWPQHF
TGTGCCAGCAGCGCTGGGACAGGGCAATGGCCCCAGCATTTT
>TRBD1|few|TRBJ1-1|TRBV7-9
CASSGTGGHTEAFF
TGTGCCAGCAGCGGGACAGGGGGCCACACTGAAGCTTTCTTT
>TRBD1|-|TRBJ2-7|TRBV6-1
CASSEAGQGYDEQYF
TGTGCCAGCAGTGAGGCCGGACAGGGGTATGACGAGCAGTACTTC
>-|few|TRBJ1-5|TRBV6-6
CASSYTDYSNQPQHF
TGTGCCAGCAGTTACACTGATTATAGCAATCAGCCCCAGCATTTT